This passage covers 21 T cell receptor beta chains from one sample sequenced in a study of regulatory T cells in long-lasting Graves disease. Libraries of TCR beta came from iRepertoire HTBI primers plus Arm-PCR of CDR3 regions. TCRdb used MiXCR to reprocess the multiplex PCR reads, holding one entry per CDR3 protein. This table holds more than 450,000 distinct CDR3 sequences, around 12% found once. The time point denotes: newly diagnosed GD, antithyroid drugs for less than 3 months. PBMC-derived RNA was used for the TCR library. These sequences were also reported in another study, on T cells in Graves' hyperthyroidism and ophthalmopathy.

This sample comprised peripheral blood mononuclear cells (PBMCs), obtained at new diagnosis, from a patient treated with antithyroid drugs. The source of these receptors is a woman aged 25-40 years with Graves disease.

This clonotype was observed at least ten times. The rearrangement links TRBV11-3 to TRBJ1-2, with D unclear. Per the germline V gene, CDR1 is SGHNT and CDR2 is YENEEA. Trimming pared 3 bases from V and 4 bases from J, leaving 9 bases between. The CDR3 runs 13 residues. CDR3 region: CASSLDDRYGYTF. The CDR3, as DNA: TGTGCCAGCAGCTTGGACGATCGCTATGGCTACACCTTC.

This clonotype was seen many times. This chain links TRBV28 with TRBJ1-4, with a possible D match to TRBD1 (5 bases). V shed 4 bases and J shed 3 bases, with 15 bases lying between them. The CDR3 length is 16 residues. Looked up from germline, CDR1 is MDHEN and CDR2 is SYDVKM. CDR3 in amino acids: CASSYHGGGANEKLFF. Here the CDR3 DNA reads TGTGCCAGCAGTTATCACGGGGGAGGGGCTAATGAAAAACTGTTTTTT.

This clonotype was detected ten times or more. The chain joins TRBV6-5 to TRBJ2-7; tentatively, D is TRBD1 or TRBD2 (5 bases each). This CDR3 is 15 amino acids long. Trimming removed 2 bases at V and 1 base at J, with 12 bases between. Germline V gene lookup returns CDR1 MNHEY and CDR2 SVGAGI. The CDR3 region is CASSYGGDNSYEQYF. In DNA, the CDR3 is TGTGCCAGCAGTTACGGGGGAGATAATTCCTACGAGCAGTACTTC.

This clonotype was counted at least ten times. The CDR3 bases are TGTGCCTTTTGGACGGGCACACTCTATGGCTACACCTTC. It codes for CAFWTGTLYGYTF. The chain uses TRBV30 and TRBJ1-2; D is ambiguous. V was shortened by 7 bases and J by 4 bases, with 16 bases between the two germline ends. Germline V lookup: CDR1 GTSNPN, CDR2 SVGIG (reference sequence). CDR3 length equals 13 residues.

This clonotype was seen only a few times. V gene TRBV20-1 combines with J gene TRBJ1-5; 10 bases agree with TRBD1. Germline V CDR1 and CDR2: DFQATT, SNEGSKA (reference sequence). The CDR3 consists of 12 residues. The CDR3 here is CGDGDRGQPQHF. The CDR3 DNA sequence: TGCGGGGACGGGGACAGGGGTCAGCCCCAGCATTTT.

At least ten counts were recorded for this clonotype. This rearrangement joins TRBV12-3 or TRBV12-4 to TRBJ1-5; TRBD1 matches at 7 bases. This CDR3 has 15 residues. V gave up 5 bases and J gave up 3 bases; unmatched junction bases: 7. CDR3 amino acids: CASSPGDSYNQPQHF. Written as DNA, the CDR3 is TGTGCCAGCAGTCCGGGGGACAGTTACAATCAGCCCCAGCATTTT.

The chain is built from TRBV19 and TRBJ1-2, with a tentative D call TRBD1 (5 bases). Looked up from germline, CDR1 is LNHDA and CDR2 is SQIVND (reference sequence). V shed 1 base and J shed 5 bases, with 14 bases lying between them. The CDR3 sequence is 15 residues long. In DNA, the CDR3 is TGTGCCAGTAGTATAGGGGCAGGGAGGAGGTATGGCTACACCTTC. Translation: CASSIGAGRRYGYTF.

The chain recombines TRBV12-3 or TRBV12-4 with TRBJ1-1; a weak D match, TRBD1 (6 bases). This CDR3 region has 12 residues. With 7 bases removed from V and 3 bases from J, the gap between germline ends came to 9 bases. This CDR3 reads CASTRGYTEAFF. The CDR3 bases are TGTGCCAGCACCAGGGGTTACACTGAAGCTTTCTTT.

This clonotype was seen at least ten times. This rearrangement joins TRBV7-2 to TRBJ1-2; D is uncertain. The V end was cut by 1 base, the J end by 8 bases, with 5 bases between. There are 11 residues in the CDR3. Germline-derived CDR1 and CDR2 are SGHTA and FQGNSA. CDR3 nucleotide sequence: TGTGCCAGCAGCTTAGTCGGCGGCTACACCTTC. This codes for CASSLVGGYTF. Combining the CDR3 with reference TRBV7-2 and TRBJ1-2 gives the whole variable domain GAGVSQSPSNKVTEKGKDVELRCDPISGHTALYWYRQSLGQGLEFLIYFQGNSAPDKSGLPSDRFSAERTGGSVSTLTIQRTQQEDSAVYLCASSLVGGYTFGSGTRLTVV.

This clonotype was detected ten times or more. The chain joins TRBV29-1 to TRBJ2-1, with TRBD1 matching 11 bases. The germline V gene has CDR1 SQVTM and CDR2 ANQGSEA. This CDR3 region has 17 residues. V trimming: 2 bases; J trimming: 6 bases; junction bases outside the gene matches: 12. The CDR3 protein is CSVETRLGQGGGNEQFF. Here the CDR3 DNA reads TGCAGCGTTGAAACTCGCCTGGGACAGGGGGGAGGCAATGAGCAGTTCTTC.

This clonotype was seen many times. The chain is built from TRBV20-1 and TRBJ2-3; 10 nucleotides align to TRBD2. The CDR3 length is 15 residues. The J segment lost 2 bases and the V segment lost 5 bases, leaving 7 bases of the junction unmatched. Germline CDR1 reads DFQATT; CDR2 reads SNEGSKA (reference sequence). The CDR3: CSASRTSGATDTQYF. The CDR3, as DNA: TGCAGTGCTTCTAGGACTAGCGGAGCCACAGATACGCAGTATTTT.

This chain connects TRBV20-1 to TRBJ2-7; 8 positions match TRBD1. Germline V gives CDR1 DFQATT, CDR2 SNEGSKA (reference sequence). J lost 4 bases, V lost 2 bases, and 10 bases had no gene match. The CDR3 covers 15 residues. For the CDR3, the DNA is TGCAGTGCTAGAAAAGCAGGGGGCGCTTCTTACGAGCAGTACTTC. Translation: CSARKAGGASYEQYF.

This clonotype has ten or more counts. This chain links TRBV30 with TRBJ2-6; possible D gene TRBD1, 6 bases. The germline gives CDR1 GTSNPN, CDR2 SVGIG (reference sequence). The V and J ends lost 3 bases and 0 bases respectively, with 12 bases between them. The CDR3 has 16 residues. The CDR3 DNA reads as TGTGCCTGGAGCGGACAGCGCCTCTCTGGGGCCAACGTCCTGACTTTC. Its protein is CAWSGQRLSGANVLTF. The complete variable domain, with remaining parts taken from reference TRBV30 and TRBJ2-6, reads SQTIHQWPATLVQPVGSPLSLECTVEGTSNPNLYWYRQAAGRGLQLLFYSVGIGQISSEVPQNLSASRPQDRQFILSSKKLLLSDSGFYLCAWSGQRLSGANVLTFGAGSRLTVL.

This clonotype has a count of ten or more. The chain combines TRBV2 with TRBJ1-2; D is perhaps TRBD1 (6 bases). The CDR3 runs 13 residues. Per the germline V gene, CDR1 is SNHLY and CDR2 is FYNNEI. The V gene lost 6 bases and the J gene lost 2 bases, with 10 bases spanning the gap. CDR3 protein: CASRRTVNYGYTF. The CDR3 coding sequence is TGTGCCAGCAGAAGGACAGTGAACTATGGCTACACCTTC.

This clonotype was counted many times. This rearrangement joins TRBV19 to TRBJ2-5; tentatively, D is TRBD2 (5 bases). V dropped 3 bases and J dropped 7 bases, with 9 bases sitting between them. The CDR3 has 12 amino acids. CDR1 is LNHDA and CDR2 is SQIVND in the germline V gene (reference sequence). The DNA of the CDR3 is TGTGCCAGTAGTATCTATCGGGGGACCCAGTACTTC. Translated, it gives CASSIYRGTQYF.

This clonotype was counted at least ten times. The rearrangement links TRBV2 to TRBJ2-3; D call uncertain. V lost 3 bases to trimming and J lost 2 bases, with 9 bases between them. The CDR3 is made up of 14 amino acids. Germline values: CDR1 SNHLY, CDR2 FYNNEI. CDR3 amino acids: CASSDGLFTDTQYF. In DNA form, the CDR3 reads TGTGCCAGCAGTGATGGCCTTTTCACAGATACGCAGTATTTT.

CDR3 residues: CASSYSSETSVYTGELFF. The CDR3 nucleotides read TGTGCCAGCAGTTACTCGTCCGAGACTAGCGTATACACCGGGGAGCTGTTTTTT. V is TRBV6-5 and J is TRBJ2-2; the match to TRBD2 covers 8 bases. The CDR3 consists of 18 residues. The junction had 9 bases not matched to a gene; V was cut back by 0 bases and J by 3 bases. Germline V gene lookup returns CDR1 MNHEY and CDR2 SVGAGI.

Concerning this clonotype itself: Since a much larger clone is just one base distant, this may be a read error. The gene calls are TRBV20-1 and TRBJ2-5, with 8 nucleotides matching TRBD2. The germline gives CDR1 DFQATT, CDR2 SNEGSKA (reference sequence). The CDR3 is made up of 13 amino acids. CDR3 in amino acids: CSAETSGQETRYF. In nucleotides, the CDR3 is TGCAGTGCTGAAACTAGCGGCCAAGAGACCCGGTACTTC.

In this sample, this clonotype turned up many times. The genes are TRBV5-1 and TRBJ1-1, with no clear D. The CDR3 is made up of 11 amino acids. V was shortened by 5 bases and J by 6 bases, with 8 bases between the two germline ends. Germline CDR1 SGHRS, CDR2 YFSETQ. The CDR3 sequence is CASRERAEAFF. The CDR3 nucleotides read TGCGCCAGCAGGGAAAGGGCTGAAGCTTTCTTT.

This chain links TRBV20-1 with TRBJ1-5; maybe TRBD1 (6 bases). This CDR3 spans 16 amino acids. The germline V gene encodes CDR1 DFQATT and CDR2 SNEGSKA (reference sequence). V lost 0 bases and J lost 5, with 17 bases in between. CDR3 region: CSARDRRGGAHQPQHF. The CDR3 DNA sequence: TGCAGTGCTAGAGATCGACGTGGGGGGGCCCATCAGCCCCAGCATTTT.

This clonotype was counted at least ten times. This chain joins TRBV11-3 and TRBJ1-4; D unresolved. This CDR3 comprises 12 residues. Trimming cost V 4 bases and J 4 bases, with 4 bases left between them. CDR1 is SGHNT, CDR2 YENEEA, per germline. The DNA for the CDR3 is TGTGCCAGCAGCTCGGATAATGAAAAACTGTTTTTT. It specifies CASSSDNEKLFF.